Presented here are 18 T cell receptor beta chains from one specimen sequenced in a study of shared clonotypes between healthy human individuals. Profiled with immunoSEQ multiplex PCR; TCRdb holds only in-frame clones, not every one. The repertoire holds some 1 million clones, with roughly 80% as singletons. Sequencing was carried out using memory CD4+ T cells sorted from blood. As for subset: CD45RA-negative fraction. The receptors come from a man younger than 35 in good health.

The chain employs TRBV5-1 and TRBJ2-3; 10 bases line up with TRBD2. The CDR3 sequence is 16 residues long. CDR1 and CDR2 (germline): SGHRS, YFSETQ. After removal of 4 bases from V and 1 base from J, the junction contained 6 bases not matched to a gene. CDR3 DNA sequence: TGCGCCAGCAGCACTGGACTAGCGGAGCGCACAGATACGCAGTATTTT. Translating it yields CASSTGLAERTDTQYF.

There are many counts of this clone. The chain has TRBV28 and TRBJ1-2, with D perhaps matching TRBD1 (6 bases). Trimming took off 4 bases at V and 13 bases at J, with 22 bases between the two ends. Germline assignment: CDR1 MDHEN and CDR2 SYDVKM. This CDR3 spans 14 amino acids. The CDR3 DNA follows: TGTGCCAGCAGTTCTACAGGGACCCAGTCGTTGCGCACCTTC. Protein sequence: CASSSTGTQSLRTF.

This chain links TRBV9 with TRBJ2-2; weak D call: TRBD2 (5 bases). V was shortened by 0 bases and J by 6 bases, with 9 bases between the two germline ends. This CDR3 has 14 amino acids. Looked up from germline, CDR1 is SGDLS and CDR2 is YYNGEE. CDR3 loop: CASSVDWGAGELFF. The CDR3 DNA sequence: TGTGCCAGCAGCGTAGACTGGGGAGCCGGGGAGCTGTTTTTT. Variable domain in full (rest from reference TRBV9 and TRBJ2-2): DSGVTQTPKHLITATGQRVTLRCSPRSGDLSVYWYQQSLDQGLQFLIQYYNGEERAKGNILERFSAQQFPDLHSELNLSSLELGDSALYFCASSVDWGAGELFFGEGSRLTVL.

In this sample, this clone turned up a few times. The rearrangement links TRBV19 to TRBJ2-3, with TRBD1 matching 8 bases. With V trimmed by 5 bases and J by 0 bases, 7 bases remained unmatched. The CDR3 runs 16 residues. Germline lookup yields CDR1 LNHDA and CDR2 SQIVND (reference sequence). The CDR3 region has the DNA TGTGCCAGTAGTTTAGGGACAGGATATAGCACAGATACGCAGTATTTT. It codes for CASSLGTGYSTDTQYF.

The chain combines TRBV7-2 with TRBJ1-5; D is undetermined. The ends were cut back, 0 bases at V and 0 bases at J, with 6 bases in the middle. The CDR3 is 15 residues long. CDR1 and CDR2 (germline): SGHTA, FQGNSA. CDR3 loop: CASSLASPSNQPQHF. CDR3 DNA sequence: TGTGCCAGCAGCTTAGCGTCTCCTAGCAATCAGCCCCAGCATTTT.

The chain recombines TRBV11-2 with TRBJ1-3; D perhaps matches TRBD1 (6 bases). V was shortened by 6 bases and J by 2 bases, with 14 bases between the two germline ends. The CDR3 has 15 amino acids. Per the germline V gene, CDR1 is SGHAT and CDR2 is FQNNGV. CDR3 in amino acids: CASSPQGRAGNTIYF. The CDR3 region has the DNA TGTGCCAGCAGTCCACAGGGAAGGGCTGGAAACACCATATATTTT.

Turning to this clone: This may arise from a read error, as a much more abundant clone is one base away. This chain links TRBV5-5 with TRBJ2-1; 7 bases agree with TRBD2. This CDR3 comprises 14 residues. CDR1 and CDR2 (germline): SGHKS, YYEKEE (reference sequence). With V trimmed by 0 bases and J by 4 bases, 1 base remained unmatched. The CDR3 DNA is TGTGCCAGCAGCTTGGGACTAGCTTACAATGAGCAGTTCTTC. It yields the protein CASSLGLAYNEQFF. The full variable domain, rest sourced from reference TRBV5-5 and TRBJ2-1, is DAGVTQSPTHLIKTRGQQVTLRCSPISGHKSVSWYQQVLGQGPQFIFQYYEKEERGRGNFPDRFSARQFPNYSSELNVNALLLGDSALYLCASSLGLAYNEQFFGPGTRLTVL.

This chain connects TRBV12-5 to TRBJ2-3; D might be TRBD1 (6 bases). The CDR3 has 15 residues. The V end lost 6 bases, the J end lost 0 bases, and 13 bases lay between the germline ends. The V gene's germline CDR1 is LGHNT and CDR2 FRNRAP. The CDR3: CASGQGSSSTDTQYF. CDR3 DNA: TGTGCTAGTGGCCAGGGGTCCTCTAGCACAGATACGCAGTATTTT.

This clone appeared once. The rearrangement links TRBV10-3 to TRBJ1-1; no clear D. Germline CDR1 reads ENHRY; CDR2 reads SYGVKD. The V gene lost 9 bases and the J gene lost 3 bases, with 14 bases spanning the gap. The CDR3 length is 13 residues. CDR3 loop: CAIWAGFDTEAFF. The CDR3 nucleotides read TGTGCCATATGGGCGGGCTTTGACACTGAAGCTTTCTTT.

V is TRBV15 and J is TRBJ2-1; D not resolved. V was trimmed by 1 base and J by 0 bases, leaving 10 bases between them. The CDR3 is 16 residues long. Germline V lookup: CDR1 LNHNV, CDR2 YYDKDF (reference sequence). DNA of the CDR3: TGTGCCACCAGCAGAGGTGGTGGCCTCTCCTACAATGAGCAGTTCTTC. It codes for CATSRGGGLSYNEQFF. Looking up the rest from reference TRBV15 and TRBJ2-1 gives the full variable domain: DAMVIQNPRYQVTQFGKPVTLSCSQTLNHNVMYWYQQKSSQAPKLLFHYYDKDFNNEADTPDNFQSRRPNTSFCFLDIRSPGLGDTAMYLCATSRGGGLSYNEQFFGPGTRLTVL.

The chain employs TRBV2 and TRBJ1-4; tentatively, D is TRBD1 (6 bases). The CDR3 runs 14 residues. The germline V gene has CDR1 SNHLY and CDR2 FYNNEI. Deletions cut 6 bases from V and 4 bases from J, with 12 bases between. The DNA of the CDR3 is TGTGCCAGCAGAGGGGGGAGGGGTAATGAAAAACTGTTTTTT. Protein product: CASRGGRGNEKLFF. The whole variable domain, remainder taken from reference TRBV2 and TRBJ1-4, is EPEVTQTPSHQVTQMGQEVILRCVPISNHLYFYWYRQILGQKVEFLVSFYNNEISEKSEIFDDQFSVERPDGSNFTLKIRSTKLEDSAMYFCASRGGRGNEKLFFGSGTQLSVL.

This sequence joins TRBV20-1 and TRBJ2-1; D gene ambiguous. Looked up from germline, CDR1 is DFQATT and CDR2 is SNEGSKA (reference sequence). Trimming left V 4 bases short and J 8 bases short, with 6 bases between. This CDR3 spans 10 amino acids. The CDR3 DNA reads TGCAGTGCTACGAGCTATGAGCAGTTCTTC. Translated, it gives CSATSYEQFF.

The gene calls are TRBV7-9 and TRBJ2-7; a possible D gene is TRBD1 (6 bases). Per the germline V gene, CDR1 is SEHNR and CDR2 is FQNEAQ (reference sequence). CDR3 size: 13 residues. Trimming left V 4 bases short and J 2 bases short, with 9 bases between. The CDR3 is CASSSWTAYEQYF. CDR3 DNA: TGTGCCAGCAGCTCCTGGACAGCCTACGAGCAGTACTTC.

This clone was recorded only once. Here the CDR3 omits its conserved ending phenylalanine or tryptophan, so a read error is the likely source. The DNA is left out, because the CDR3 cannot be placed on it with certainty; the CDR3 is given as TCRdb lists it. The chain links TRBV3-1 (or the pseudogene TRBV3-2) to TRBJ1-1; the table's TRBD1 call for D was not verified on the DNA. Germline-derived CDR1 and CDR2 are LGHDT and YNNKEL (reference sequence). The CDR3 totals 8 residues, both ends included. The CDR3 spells CAPEYRPL.

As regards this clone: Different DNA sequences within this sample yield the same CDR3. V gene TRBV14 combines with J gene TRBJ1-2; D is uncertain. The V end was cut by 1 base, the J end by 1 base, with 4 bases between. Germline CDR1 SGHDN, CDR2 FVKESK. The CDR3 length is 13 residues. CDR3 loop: CASSQGYNYGYTF. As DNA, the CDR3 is TGTGCCAGCAGCCAAGGATATAACTATGGCTACACCTTC.

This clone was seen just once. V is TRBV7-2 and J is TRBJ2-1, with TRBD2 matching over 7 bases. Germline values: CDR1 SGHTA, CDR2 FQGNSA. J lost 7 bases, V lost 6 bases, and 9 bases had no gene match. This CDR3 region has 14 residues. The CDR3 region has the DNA TGTGCCAGCAGTCCACAGACTAGCACGAATGAGCAGTTCTTC. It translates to CASSPQTSTNEQFF.

In nucleotides, the CDR3 is TGTGCCAGCAGCACCAACGCCGGGACTAGCGGATACAATGAGCAGTTCTTC. Protein sequence: CASSTNAGTSGYNEQFF. The V gene is TRBV7-2, the J gene TRBJ2-1; 11 nucleotides align to TRBD2. CDR1 is SGHTA and CDR2 is FQGNSA in the germline V gene. The J segment lost 4 bases and the V segment lost 5 bases, leaving 10 bases of the junction unmatched. The CDR3 consists of 17 residues.

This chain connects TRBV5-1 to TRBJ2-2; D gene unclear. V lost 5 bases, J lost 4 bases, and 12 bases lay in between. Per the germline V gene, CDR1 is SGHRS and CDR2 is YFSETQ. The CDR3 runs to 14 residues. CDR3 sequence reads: CASRGSSLTGELFF. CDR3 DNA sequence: TGCGCCAGCAGGGGTTCTTCCCTCACCGGGGAGCTGTTTTTT.